What follows describes a single TCR beta chain. Its matching antigen is unknown. This record comes from a study of cytomegalovirus exposure and HLA in healthy donors. Turning to the study itself: Earlier work reported roughly 120 million unique TCR beta sequences from some 170 million T cells. Assignment to the Caucasian-associated ancestry cluster applied to around 76% of the 350 to 500 genotyped donors.

Findings of the study overall: Within the data, a cluster of highly shared sequence variants was likely a sequencing artifact. In a later analysis, an Asian-associated ancestry cluster reportedly showed fewer N-insertions than the approximately 620-donor mean.

The CDR3 length is 16 residues. The germline CDR1 and CDR2 sequences are SGHTA and FQGTGA. The ends lost 4 bases at V and 1 base at J; junction bases unmatched: 4. Primers: 60 Vbeta forward and 13 Jbeta reverse. This table comes from immunoSEQ multiplex PCR, and its TCRdb copy is limited to in-frame clones, with some not included. Reported are some 110,000 clones; the ten largest clones contain 6.8%. This clonotype was obtained from a man aged 40-55 years in good health and CMV-seropositive. The sequencing sample was made of PBMCs. The V and J genes are TRBV7-3 and TRBJ2-1; TRBD2 matches at 10 bases. CDR3 in DNA: TGTGCCAGCAGCTCCACTAGCGGGATATCCTACAATGAGCAGTTCTTC. Protein: CASSSTSGISYNEQFF.